This entry concerns a single TCR beta chain. This specimen comes from a study of T cell responses to AZD1222 COVID-19 vaccine. Only in-frame clones appear in the TCRdb table, and some are missing; sequencing was by immunoSEQ multiplex PCR. The sample consists of some 200,000 clones, approximately 90% of them appearing once. The CDR3 runs 15 residues. CDR1 and CDR2 from the germline V gene are KGHDR and SFDVKD. Between the trimmed V and J ends, which lost 9 bases and 8 bases, there was a span of 21 bases. The sample consisted of peripheral blood, taken 28 days after the second AZD1222 dose. The TCR comes from an adult who received the AZD1222 COVID-19 vaccine. The chain couples TRBV24-1 to TRBJ1-4; no reliable D call. This chain's CDR3 is CATSHGVAGNEKLFF. CDR3 nucleotides: TGTGCCACCTCCCATGGCGTTGCGGGGAACGAAAAACTGTTTTTT.